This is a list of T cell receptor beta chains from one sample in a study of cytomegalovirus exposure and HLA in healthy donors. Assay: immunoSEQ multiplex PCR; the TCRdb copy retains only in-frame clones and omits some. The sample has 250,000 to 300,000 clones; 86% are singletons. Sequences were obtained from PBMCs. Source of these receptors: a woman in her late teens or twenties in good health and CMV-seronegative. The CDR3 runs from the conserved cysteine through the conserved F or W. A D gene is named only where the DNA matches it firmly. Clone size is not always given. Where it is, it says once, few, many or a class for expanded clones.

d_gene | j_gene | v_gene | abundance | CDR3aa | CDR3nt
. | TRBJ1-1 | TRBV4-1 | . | CASSQDRGNTEAFF | TGCGCCAGCAGCCAAGATAGGGGGAACACTGAAGCTTTCTTT
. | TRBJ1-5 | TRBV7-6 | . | CASSNPGHPQGPQHF | TGTGCCAGCAGCAACCCGGGACATCCCCAGGGGCCCCAGCATTTT
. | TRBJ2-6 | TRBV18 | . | CASSPQYSGANVLTF | TGTGCCAGCTCACCTCAGTACTCTGGGGCCAACGTCCTGACTTTC
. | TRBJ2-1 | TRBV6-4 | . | CASSSGAYNEQFF | TGTGCCAGCAGTTCCGGGGCCTACAATGAGCAGTTCTTC
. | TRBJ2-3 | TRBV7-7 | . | CASSKQADTDTQYF | TGTGCCAGCAGCAAGCAGGCCGACACAGATACGCAGTATTTT
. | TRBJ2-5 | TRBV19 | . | CASSNREVGLVVETQYF | TGTGCCAGTAGCAACAGGGAAGTGGGGCTCGTTGTAGAGACCCAGTACTTC
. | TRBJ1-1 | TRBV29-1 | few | CSRNTEAFF | TGCAGCCGGAACACTGAAGCTTTCTTT
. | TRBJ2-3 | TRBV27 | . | CASSLSPADTQYF | TGTGCCAGCAGCCTAAGCCCGGCAGATACGCAGTATTTT
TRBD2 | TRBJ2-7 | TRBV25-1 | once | CASSEFGLAGEQYF | TGTGCCAGCAGTGAATTTGGACTAGCGGGTGAGCAGTACTTC
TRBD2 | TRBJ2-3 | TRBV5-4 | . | CASSLASGSSTDTQYF | TGTGCCAGCAGCTTGGCTAGCGGGTCTAGCACAGATACGCAGTATTTT
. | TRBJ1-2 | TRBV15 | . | CATSRAPAREGYTF | TGTGCCACCAGCCGCGCTCCTGCTCGCGAGGGCTACACCTTC
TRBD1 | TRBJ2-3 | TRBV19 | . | CASSTSRQGSGTDTQYF | TGTGCCAGTAGTACGTCGCGACAGGGGTCGGGCACAGATACGCAGTATTTT
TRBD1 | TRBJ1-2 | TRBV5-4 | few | CASSYDRGLDGYTF | TGTGCCAGCAGCTATGACAGGGGGCTTGATGGCTACACCTTC
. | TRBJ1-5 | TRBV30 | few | CAWSLQGNQPQHF | TGTGCCTGGAGTTTACAGGGAAATCAGCCCCAGCATTTT